The TCR beta chain under discussion was sequenced for a study of T cells in Graves' hyperthyroidism and ophthalmopathy. In this sample, this clonotype turned up many times. Amplified TCR beta CDR3 regions derived from RNA transcripts. A first-round RT-PCR of the TCR CDR3 used the HTBI primer set. Each CDR3 protein gets one entry after TCRdb re-called the multiplex PCR reads with MiXCR. The sample gives some 500,000 distinct CDR3 sequences, around an eighth of which show up once; less than 20% is in the top ten. The germline V gene encodes CDR1 MNHNS and CDR2 SASEGT. The CDR3 contains 14 residues. Deletions cut 1 base from V and 7 bases from J, with 8 bases between. Diagnoses rested on clinical symptoms, serum thyroxine and TRAb, thyroid ultrasound and orbital computed tomography.

The sample taken for sequencing was blood. This TCR derives from a woman under 30 with Graves' hyperthyroidism. The chain has TRBV6-1 and TRBJ1-6, with unresolved D. CDR3 in DNA: TGTGCCAGCAGTGAAGGGGCGGAAAATTCACCCCTCCACTTT. It is translated as CASSEGAENSPLHF.